The subject of this entry is one T cell receptor (beta chain). The germline CDR1 and CDR2 sequences are SNHLY and FYNNEI. The V and J ends lost 5 bases and 5 bases, in that order; junction bases with no gene match: 3. CDR3 length equals 14 residues. The data belong to a study of blood T cell repertoires in COVID-19. Turning to the study itself: Sample material is recorded as cDNA or gDNA derived from T cells, B-cell-depleted T cells, or PBMCs.

The study drew participants aged roughly 18 to 89 years from roughly 25 US areas. Grouping used clinical history reported by participants in a survey and questionnaire. Exposed participants encountered a COVID-19 case during the 2 weeks preceding study entry. Generated by immunoSEQ multiplex PCR, the TCRdb table keeps only in-frame clones and is missing some. Of roughly 250,000 clones in the sample, around 90% are singletons; the top ten hold over 0.75%. Material: PBMCs or T cells enriched from blood (not recorded which). This clonotype originated in a man aged 50-60 years who had been exposed to COVID-19. The J gene is TRBJ1-4, the V gene TRBV2, with 9 bases matching TRBD1. CDR3 nucleotide sequence: TGTGCCAGCAGTCGCGACAGGGGGAATGAAAAACTGTTTTTT. Protein sequence: CASSRDRGNEKLFF.